The 29 T cell receptor beta chains listed next were all sequenced from one sample in a study of cytomegalovirus exposure and HLA in healthy donors. The method was immunoSEQ multiplex PCR; TCRdb's version includes in-frame clones alone and lacks a portion of them. Among about 220,000 clones listed, just under 90% were seen once. The sample comprised PBMCs. The source of these receptors is a man younger than 35 in good health and CMV-seronegative.

The V gene is TRBV5-4, the J gene TRBJ2-2; a weak D match, TRBD1 (6 bases). Trimming removed 0 bases from V and 1 base from J, with 19 bases in between. Germline assignment: CDR1 SGHNT and CDR2 YYREEE (reference sequence). This CDR3 region has 19 residues. The CDR3 spells CASSLGGADSAWNTGELFF. The DNA for the CDR3 is TGTGCCAGCAGCTTGGGAGGGGCGGACAGCGCTTGGAACACCGGGGAGCTGTTTTTT. Looking up the rest from reference TRBV5-4 and TRBJ2-2 gives the full variable domain: ETGVTQSPTHLIKTRGQQVTLRCSSQSGHNTVSWYQQALGQGPQFIFQYYREEENGRGNFPPRFSGLQFPNYSSELNVNALELDDSALYLCASSLGGADSAWNTGELFFGEGSRLTVL.

V and J are TRBV6-5 and TRBJ2-1; D may be TRBD1 (6 bases). The germline V gene encodes CDR1 MNHEY and CDR2 SVGAGI. The CDR3 runs 14 residues. The ends were cut back, 6 bases at V and 5 bases at J, with 14 bases in the middle. The CDR3 nucleotides read TGTGCCAGCAGCCGGACAGCCTTCAACAATGAGCAGTTCTTC. Translation: CASSRTAFNNEQFF.

The J gene is TRBJ2-3, the V gene TRBV27, with 11 bases fitting TRBD2. Trimming took 5 bases from V and 2 from J; bases not matched to a gene: 9. Germline CDR1 and CDR2: MNHEY and SMNVEV (reference sequence). The CDR3 has 17 amino acids. CDR3 nucleotides: TGTGCCAGCAGTAGAAAAGCGGGACTAGCGGTCACAGATACGCAGTATTTT. It codes for CASSRKAGLAVTDTQYF.

This chain uses TRBV10-3 with TRBJ1-2; TRBD1 might be the D (5 bases). Trimming left V 6 bases short and J 0 bases short, with 17 bases between. The CDR3 length is 16 residues. Germline V gene sequence: CDR1 ENHRY, CDR2 SYGVKD. The CDR3 is CAIRAGRTHTNYGYTF. The CDR3 nucleotides read TGTGCCATCAGGGCTGGGAGGACACATACTAACTATGGCTACACCTTC.

This rearrangement joins TRBV6-5 to TRBJ1-1; a possible D gene is TRBD1 (6 bases). Germline V gives CDR1 MNHEY, CDR2 SVGAGI. This CDR3 contains 11 residues. The germline V and J ends were trimmed by 7 bases and 6 bases, with 9 bases remaining between them. CDR3 sequence reads: CASNRVSEAFF. The CDR3 DNA reads as TGTGCCAGCAACAGGGTATCTGAAGCTTTCTTT.

This CDR3 is CAWNSGTGNNEQFF. The CDR3, as DNA: TGTGCCTGGAATTCCGGGACAGGCAACAATGAGCAGTTCTTC. The gene calls are TRBV30 and TRBJ2-1; 8 bases fit TRBD1. With V trimmed by 4 bases and J by 5 bases, 7 bases remained unmatched. The CDR3 is 14 residues long. Germline V gene sequence: CDR1 GTSNPN, CDR2 SVGIG (reference sequence).

The CDR3 DNA reads TGTGCCAGTGAGAGCGGATTCAATGAGCAGTTCTTC. Translating it yields CASESGFNEQFF. The chain joins TRBV9 to TRBJ2-1; D is possibly TRBD2 (5 bases). In germline, CDR1 is SGDLS, CDR2 YYNGEE. The V and J ends lost 8 bases and 6 bases respectively, with 12 bases between them. The CDR3 contains 12 residues.

The V gene is TRBV10-3, the J gene TRBJ1-1, with a tentative D call TRBD1 (6 bases). Looked up from germline, CDR1 is ENHRY and CDR2 is SYGVKD. The CDR3 covers 15 residues. V gave up 6 bases and J gave up 3 bases, with 17 bases separating them. The CDR3 region is CAIRRGGTGHTEAFF. The CDR3 nucleotides read TGTGCCATCAGGCGGGGGGGAACAGGGCACACTGAAGCTTTCTTT.

The genes are TRBV27 and TRBJ1-6; 7 bases are a match to TRBD1. The CDR3 consists of 16 residues. Germline-derived CDR1 and CDR2 are MNHEY and SMNVEV (reference sequence). The ends lost 5 bases at V and 9 bases at J; junction bases unmatched: 13. This CDR3 reads CASSRDGRTGSSPLHF. CDR3 nucleotides: TGTGCCAGCAGTCGGGATGGGAGGACAGGCTCTTCACCCCTCCACTTT.

The V gene is TRBV19, the J gene TRBJ1-1; TRBD1 agrees at 9 bases. Unmatched junction bases numbered 5, after V lost 3 bases and J lost 3 bases. This CDR3 region has 15 residues. Looked up from germline, CDR1 is LNHDA and CDR2 is SQIVND (reference sequence). The CDR3 DNA is TGTGCCAGTAGTATGACAGGGGGTATGGACACTGAAGCTTTCTTT. It specifies CASSMTGGMDTEAFF.

J is TRBJ2-1 and V is TRBV5-5; 13 nucleotides match TRBD2. V gave up 4 bases and J gave up 7 bases; unmatched junction bases: 5. CDR3 length: 15 residues. From germline, CDR1 is SGHKS and CDR2 YYEKEE (reference sequence). CDR3 in amino acids: CASSLVGLAGNEQFF. The CDR3 coding sequence is TGTGCCAGCAGCCTCGTGGGACTAGCGGGGAATGAGCAGTTCTTC.

This chain connects TRBV4-1 to TRBJ2-1; 11 bases are shared with TRBD2. In germline, CDR1 is MGHRA, CDR2 YSYEKL. Trimming removed 2 bases from V and 3 bases from J; junction bases left unmatched: 3. CDR3 size: 16 residues. CDR3 coding DNA: TGCGCCAGCAGCCAAACCGGGACTAGCGGCTACAATGAGCAGTTCTTC. Its protein product is CASSQTGTSGYNEQFF.

The gene calls are TRBV6-1 and TRBJ1-1; D unresolved. The CDR3 totals 13 residues. Trimming took 10 bases from V and 4 from J, leaving 16 bases between them. The germline V gene has CDR1 MNHNS and CDR2 SASEGT. CDR3 DNA sequence: TGTGCCACACTTCTCGTGGGCGTCACTGAAGCTTTCTTT. Encoded protein: CATLLVGVTEAFF.

The V call is TRBV5-4, the J call TRBJ2-3; TRBD2 might be the D (6 bases). Germline CDR1 is SGHNT and CDR2 is YYREEE (reference sequence). The CDR3 runs to 17 residues. V was cut by 7 bases and J by 0 bases, with 21 bases left in between. CDR3 amino acids: CASSQGIAATSTDTQYF. CDR3 DNA: TGTGCCAGCTCCCAAGGTATAGCGGCCACAAGCACAGATACGCAGTATTTT.

V is TRBV6-1 and J is TRBJ1-1; 10 bases map to TRBD1. CDR3 length equals 15 residues. Germline lookup yields CDR1 MNHNS and CDR2 SASEGT. Losses at the gene ends were 6 bases for V and 5 bases for J; bases not matched to a gene: 9. The CDR3 DNA reads as TGTGCCAGCAGAGCAACGGGACAGGGGTTTACTGAAGCTTTCTTT. Translated, it gives CASRATGQGFTEAFF.

The chain joins TRBV23-1 to TRBJ2-3, with 9 bases that match TRBD1. TRBV23-1 is annotated as an ORF whose role is uncertain. J was trimmed by 5 bases and V by 5 bases; bases with no gene match: 8. The CDR3 totals 15 residues. CDR3 amino acids: CASSTRDRVQDTQYF. CDR3 in DNA: TGCGCCAGCAGTACCCGGGACAGGGTACAAGATACGCAGTATTTT.

The chain uses TRBV5-1 and TRBJ2-7; TRBD2 matches 9 bases. Germline trimming cut 0 bases from V and 5 bases from J; bases unmatched to any gene: 3. The CDR3 spans 14 residues. Germline CDR1 reads SGHRS; CDR2 reads YFSETQ. Here the CDR3 DNA reads TGCGCCAGCAGCTTGGTGCGGGGGGGCAACGAGCAGTACTTC. Translation: CASSLVRGGNEQYF.

The chain has TRBV29-1 and TRBJ2-2, with 8 nucleotides matching TRBD2. CDR1 SQVTM and CDR2 ANQGSEA come from the germline V gene. V dropped 4 bases and J dropped 4; count of bases not matched to a gene: 5. The CDR3 totals 14 residues. CDR3 coding DNA: TGCAGCGTTGTGGTGACTAGCGTCACCGGGGAGCTGTTTTTT. Its translation: CSVVVTSVTGELFF.

The chain links TRBV27 to TRBJ2-3, with 12 positions matching TRBD2. With 2 bases clipped from V and 3 bases from J, the junction kept 3 bases outside the gene matches. CDR3 size: 16 residues. Germline-derived CDR1 and CDR2 are MNHEY and SMNVEV (reference sequence). In DNA form, the CDR3 reads TGTGCCAGCAGTTTAGTGCTAGCGGGAGGGACAGATACGCAGTATTTT. It yields the protein CASSLVLAGGTDTQYF.

This clone was found a few times. CDR3 region: CASSTGLLYEQYF. CDR3 coding DNA: TGTGCCAGCAGTACGGGACTTCTCTACGAGCAGTACTTC. The chain is built from TRBV2 and TRBJ2-7; tentatively, D is TRBD2 (6 bases). Per germline, CDR1 SNHLY and CDR2 FYNNEI. With 5 bases removed from V and 3 bases from J, the gap between germline ends came to 11 bases. The CDR3 is 13 amino acids. Combining the CDR3 with reference TRBV2 and TRBJ2-7 gives the whole variable domain EPEVTQTPSHQVTQMGQEVILRCVPISNHLYFYWYRQILGQKVEFLVSFYNNEISEKSEIFDDQFSVERPDGSNFTLKIRSTKLEDSAMYFCASSTGLLYEQYFGPGTRLTVT.

This sequence joins TRBV5-6 and TRBJ1-6; 7 bases agree with TRBD1. The CDR3 sequence is 14 residues long. The junction had 4 bases not matched to a gene; V was cut back by 3 bases and J by 7 bases. Germline V gene data show CDR1 as SGHDT and CDR2 as YYEEEE. The CDR3 spells CASSWTGGNSPLHF. The CDR3 bases are TGTGCCAGCAGCTGGACAGGAGGCAATTCACCCCTCCACTTT.

The chain carries TRBV7-2 and TRBJ2-2, with D tentatively TRBD1 (6 bases). The germline CDR1 and CDR2 sequences are SGHTA and FQGNSA. This CDR3 region has 15 residues. V was pared by 5 bases and J by 1 base, with 11 bases between. The CDR3 region is CASSPGQGNTGELFF. CDR3 DNA: TGTGCCAGCAGCCCGGGACAAGGGAACACCGGGGAGCTGTTTTTT.

The chain joins TRBV2 to TRBJ2-1, with 9 bases identical to TRBD2. The CDR3 is 15 amino acids. J gave up 8 bases and V 5 bases, and 10 bases lay outside the gene matches. CDR1 and CDR2 (germline): SNHLY, FYNNEI. The CDR3 sequence is CASSRQAGGIDEQFF. The CDR3 region has the DNA TGTGCCAGCAGTCGCCAAGCGGGAGGAATCGATGAGCAGTTCTTC.

This clone appeared a single time. This rearrangement joins TRBV19 to TRBJ2-1, with 8 bases lining up with TRBD1. This CDR3 region has 14 residues. Germline CDR1 is LNHDA and CDR2 is SQIVND (reference sequence). Trimming removed 5 bases from V and 6 bases from J; junction bases left unmatched: 6. CDR3 DNA: TGTGCCAGTAGTTCCCCGGGACAGGTCAATGAGCAGTTCTTC. This encodes CASSSPGQVNEQFF.

The chain recombines TRBV14 with TRBJ1-5; D gene uncertain. Germline CDR1 is SGHDN and CDR2 is FVKESK. The length of the CDR3 is 13 residues. With 0 bases removed from V and 5 bases from J, the gap between germline ends came to 5 bases. The CDR3 protein is CASSQEEDQPQHF. Here the CDR3 DNA reads TGTGCCAGCAGCCAAGAGGAGGATCAGCCCCAGCATTTT. The full variable domain, rest sourced from reference TRBV14 and TRBJ1-5, is EAGVTQFPSHSVIEKGQTVTLRCDPISGHDNLYWYRRVMGKEIKFLLHFVKESKQDESGMPNNRFLAERTGGTYSTLKVQPAELEDSGVYFCASSQEEDQPQHFGDGTRLSIL.

CDR3 region: CAISEASGHYEQYF. DNA for the CDR3: TGTGCCATCAGTGAGGCTAGCGGACACTACGAGCAGTACTTC. This sequence joins TRBV10-3 and TRBJ2-7; 7 bases align to TRBD2. Trimming cost V 2 bases and J 3 bases; bases outside gene matches: 4. Germline CDR1 reads ENHRY; CDR2 reads SYGVKD. The CDR3 is 14 amino acids.

This CDR3 is CASSYKGARADTQYF. CDR3 DNA: TGTGCCAGCAGCTACAAGGGGGCAAGGGCAGATACGCAGTATTTT. The rearrangement joins TRBV7-6 to TRBJ2-3, with TRBD1 identical over 7 bases. Germline V gives CDR1 SGHVS, CDR2 FNYEAQ. This CDR3 is built from 15 residues. Germline trimming cut 4 bases from V and 4 bases from J; bases unmatched to any gene: 8.

The rearrangement joins TRBV9 to TRBJ1-2; TRBD1 might be the D (5 bases). V lost 3 bases to trimming and J lost 4 bases, with 13 bases between them. Germline CDR1 and CDR2: SGDLS and YYNGEE. This CDR3 contains 14 residues. In nucleotides, the CDR3 is TGTGCCAGCAGCGAGGGGATAATATCCTATGGCTACACCTTC. Encoded protein: CASSEGIISYGYTF.

CDR3 sequence reads: CASQNKPGTSGRANEQFF. The CDR3 DNA is TGTGCCAGTCAAAACAAACCCGGGACTAGCGGGAGGGCCAATGAGCAGTTCTTC. The V call is TRBV19, the J call TRBJ2-1; the match to TRBD2 covers 16 bases. Trimming removed 8 bases from V and 6 bases from J; junction bases left unmatched: 13. CDR3 size: 18 residues. Per the germline V gene, CDR1 is LNHDA and CDR2 is SQIVND (reference sequence).